Sequencing of this T cell receptor beta chain was carried out in a study of blood T cell repertoires in COVID-19 (dated by TCRdb to the early 2020s). About the investigation overall: Collaborator samples came from the United States, Italy and Spain and covered acute and convalescent phases of COVID-19. The dataset comprised deeply sampled blood TCRbeta repertoires from subjects exposed to, actively infected with, or recovered from COVID-19. The prospective study material was composed of cDNA or gDNA derived from T cells, B-cell-depleted T cells, or PBMCs. Where available, HLA class I and class II types were obtained from metadata supplied by the sample provider rather than from assay-based typing. The repertoires were released in a freely available public database intended as a resource for research on the immune response to SARS-CoV-2. The sample metadata nearly always contained a de-identified subject ID, COVID-19 status, age in years and sex. Samples were obtained from the ongoing ImmuneRACE study (first 160 participants) and from 950 to 1,500 subjects provided by 6 global collaborators. What the work shows at the level of the full study, not this receptor alone: The amount of clinical and demographic metadata varied by source and participant and was provided uncurated.

CDR1 and CDR2 are drawn from the germline V gene: SNHLY, FYNNEI. Spanning cysteine to phenylalanine, the CDR3 consists of 13 amino acids. Just the 39-base CDR3 DNA is kept, in frame starting at base 1. V lost 2 bases and J lost 4 bases; the stretch between them is 7 bases long. About this clone itself: Its antigen has not been determined. No much larger clone exists at a distance of one base, and base qualities are not known.

The immunoSEQ Assay, a bias-controlled multiplex PCR, was used to amplify TCRbeta CDR3 regions from genomic DNA. Turning to the authors' computational methods: The number of nucleated cells in each sample was estimated from the amplification of reference gene primers within the assay. To quantify the absolute abundance of each unique TCRbeta CDR3 rearrangement, sequence reads were collapsed and filtered. For each sample, productive Simpson clonality was calculated as the square root of Simpson's diversity index over productive rearrangements. In its TCRdb copy, this immuneACCESS table keeps in-frame sequences only and misses some clones. Where compared with another copy, unresolved V genes explain less than half of these, and the others have no known cause. The V and J calls and clone size are taken from that table; D and trimming were inferred from the DNA. Here the sample has fewer than 200,000 clones; about 87% occur a single time. 1.6% of the sample lies in the top ten.

The collaborating institutions used their own protocols to collect whole blood in K2EDTA tubes. For TCRbeta analysis, collaborators shipped samples in one of three forms: frozen whole blood, isolated PBMCs, or DNA extracted from either of those sample types. The sequence derives from a woman aged 45-65 years with acute or convalescent COVID-19. Recombination linked TRBV2 to TRBJ2-3; the D segment could be TRBD1, given 6 matching bases. Sequenced sample: peripheral blood. The CDR3 has the sequence CASSESGADTQYF. The DNA sequence is as follows: TGTGCCAGCAGTGAATCAGGGGCAGATACGCAGTATTTT.